The following is a TCR beta chain sequence with its context. Its matching antigen is unknown. The germline V gene encodes CDR1 SNHLY and CDR2 FYNNEI. The V gene end was trimmed by 5 bases and the J gene end by 2 bases; junction bases not matched to a gene: 6. CDR3 length: 14 amino acids. This record comes from a study of identical twins. Study-wide points: Twin sharing of out-of-frame TCR alpha was underestimated by models in monozygotic pairs. A lower insertion count was a feature of abundant cord blood beta clonotypes, with no such feature in memory repertoires. Zero-insertion analyses were open to partial confounding by invariant MAIT and iNKT cells.

A universal primer binding site was introduced by template switching. The final cDNA contained unique molecular identifiers. One entry per CDR3 protein, called by TCRdb with MiXCR from the 5' RACE reads. The sample shows around 490,000 distinct CDR3 sequences, 20% to 25% of them seen only once. The sample was also linked to a second study, of yellow fever vaccine responses in identical twins.

The chain carries TRBV2 and TRBJ2-7; 7 positions agree with TRBD1. Sequenced input: CD4+ T cells sorted from blood. This sequence originates from a woman between 18 and 29 years old in good health. The DNA of the CDR3 is TGTGCCAGCAGTTCCTACAGGGGTCCCTACGAGCAGTACTTC. Its protein is CASSSYRGPYEQYF.